The 11 T cell receptor beta chains below were found in one sample sequenced in a study of blood T cell repertoires in COVID-19. Assay: immunoSEQ multiplex PCR; the TCRdb copy retains only in-frame clones and omits some. The profile shows over 200,000 clones, approximately 80% of them singletons. What was sequenced was peripheral blood. These receptor sequences come from a man aged 35-49 years with acute or convalescent COVID-19.

This chain connects TRBV19 to TRBJ1-5; 9 nucleotides agree with TRBD1. The V and J ends lost 11 bases and 0 bases, in that order; junction bases with no gene match: 11. The germline V gene encodes CDR1 LNHDA and CDR2 SQIVND (reference sequence). CDR3 size: 16 residues. DNA of the CDR3: TGTGCCTCGAAACAGGGGGCGCTTTTTAGCAATCAGCCCCAGCATTTT. Its translation is CASKQGALFSNQPQHF.

The chain couples TRBV7-3 to TRBJ2-1; 7 positions agree with TRBD2. CDR3 length: 17 residues. Trimming took 1 base from V and 2 from J; bases not matched to a gene: 8. CDR1 SGHTA and CDR2 FQGTGA come from the germline V gene. For the CDR3, the DNA is TGTGCCAGCAGCTTAAGTGGCGGGAGTGGCACCTACAATGAGCAGTTCTTC. This sequence encodes CASSLSGGSGTYNEQFF.

The chain links TRBV19 to TRBJ1-6; 7 bases map to TRBD1. The junction had 4 bases not matched to a gene; V was cut back by 5 bases and J by 6 bases. The CDR3 spans 14 residues. Germline assignment: CDR1 LNHDA and CDR2 SQIVND (reference sequence). This CDR3 reads CASSLQGGNSPLHF. CDR3 in DNA: TGTGCCAGTAGTCTGCAGGGGGGTAATTCACCCCTCCACTTT. The variable domain in full, completed from reference TRBV19 and TRBJ1-6, reads DGGITQSPKYLFRKEGQNVTLSCEQNLNHDAMYWYRQDPGQGLRLIYYSQIVNDFQKGDIAEGYSVSREKKESFPLTVTSAQKNPTAFYLCASSLQGGNSPLHFGNGTRLTVT.

This clone has a single count. V and J are TRBV7-9 and TRBJ2-1, with D perhaps TRBD2 (6 bases). V lost 0 bases and J 0 bases, leaving 9 bases between the germline ends. Germline V gene lookup returns CDR1 SEHNR and CDR2 FQNEAQ (reference sequence). The CDR3 is 16 amino acids. CDR3 sequence (DNA): TGTGCCAGCAGCTTAGCTAGCGGTAGCTCCTACAATGAGCAGTTCTTC. Translated: CASSLASGSSYNEQFF.

This sequence joins TRBV27 and TRBJ2-7; 9 bases match TRBD2. This CDR3 comprises 15 residues. Trimming took 5 bases from V and 4 from J; bases not matched to a gene: 9. The germline gives CDR1 MNHEY, CDR2 SMNVEV (reference sequence). CDR3 region: CASSTGLAGLYEQYF. The DNA for the CDR3 is TGTGCCAGCAGTACCGGCCTAGCGGGACTATACGAGCAGTACTTC.

V and J are TRBV6-1 and TRBJ1-3, with D hard to call. Germline V lookup: CDR1 MNHNS, CDR2 SASEGT. V was shortened by 1 base and J by 2 bases, with 15 bases between the two germline ends. The CDR3 contains 17 residues. CDR3: CASSEVSGQRAGNTIYF. CDR3 nucleotide sequence: TGTGCCAGCAGTGAAGTTAGCGGGCAGAGAGCTGGAAACACCATATATTTT.

This chain connects TRBV29-1 to TRBJ2-7, with 7 bases fitting TRBD1. The CDR3 sequence is 12 residues long. Trimming cost V 5 bases and J 3 bases; bases outside gene matches: 4. The V gene's germline CDR1 is SQVTM and CDR2 ANQGSEA. The CDR3 protein is CSVWTGGYEQYF. CDR3 in DNA: TGCAGCGTTTGGACAGGAGGCTACGAGCAGTACTTC.

V is TRBV18 and J is TRBJ2-3, with TRBD2 identical over 8 bases. The length of the CDR3 is 16 residues. Losses at the gene ends were 6 bases for V and 1 base for J; bases not matched to a gene: 9. Germline CDR1 and CDR2: KGHSH and LQKENI. As DNA, the CDR3 is TGTGCCAGCTCCGACCTTAGCGGGATAGGCACAGATACGCAGTATTTT. Protein sequence: CASSDLSGIGTDTQYF.

The rearrangement links TRBV5-6 to TRBJ2-5, with 11 bases lining up with TRBD2. Trimming cost V 4 bases and J 5 bases; bases outside gene matches: 10. The CDR3 length is 16 residues. Germline V lookup: CDR1 SGHDT, CDR2 YYEEEE. In DNA, the CDR3 is TGTGCCAGCAGCCAAGCACTAGCGGGAGTGGTGGAGACCCAGTACTTC. Translated: CASSQALAGVVETQYF.

The V gene is TRBV6-5, the J gene TRBJ1-6, with 8 bases matching TRBD1. V was clipped by 7 bases and J by 5 bases; unmatched bases: 7. CDR3 length: 15 amino acids. Germline V gene sequence: CDR1 MNHEY, CDR2 SVGAGI. The CDR3 protein is CASKVGTGDNSPLHF. DNA of the CDR3: TGTGCCAGCAAGGTTGGGACAGGAGATAATTCACCCCTCCACTTT.

This clone was recorded once. This chain connects TRBV27 to TRBJ2-1; D is unresolved. This CDR3 comprises 13 residues. V lost 4 bases to trimming and J lost 9 bases, with 13 bases between them. Per the germline V gene, CDR1 is MNHEY and CDR2 is SMNVEV (reference sequence). The CDR3, as DNA: TGTGCCAGCAGTTCCCACTCGGGTTTTGAGCAGTTCTTC. This codes for CASSSHSGFEQFF.